The entry below gives a single T cell receptor beta chain sequence along with its context. Terminally differentiated effector memory CD45RA+ cells were excluded by CCR7 positive selection of CD45RO-negative cells. These data are taken from a study of shared clonotypes between healthy human individuals. The repertoire was sequenced with immunoSEQ multiplex PCR; TCRdb's copy has only in-frame clones and lacks some. The table has about 1,800,000 clones, around 96% seen once. What was sequenced was naive CD8+ T cells sorted from blood. The TCR comes from a man between 18 and 35 years old in good health.

CDR3 DNA: TGTGCCACCAGCAGAGATTTACTTGATACGCAGTATTTT. Protein sequence: CATSRDLLDTQYF. J is TRBJ2-3 and V is TRBV15; D gene unclear. Germline CDR1 LNHNV, CDR2 YYDKDF (reference sequence). V was trimmed by 0 bases and J by 6 bases, leaving 7 bases between them. The CDR3 extends over 13 amino acids.